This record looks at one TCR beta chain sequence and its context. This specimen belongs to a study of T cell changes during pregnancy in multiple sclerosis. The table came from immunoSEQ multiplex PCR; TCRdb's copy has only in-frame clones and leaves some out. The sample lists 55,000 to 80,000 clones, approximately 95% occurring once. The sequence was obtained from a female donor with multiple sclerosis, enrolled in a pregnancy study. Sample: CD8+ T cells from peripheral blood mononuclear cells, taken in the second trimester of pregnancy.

The CDR3 DNA follows: TGTGCCAGCAGCCAGGACAAGTACTATGGCTACACCTTC. As protein: CASSQDKYYGYTF. The gene calls are TRBV6-6 and TRBJ1-2, with D perhaps matching TRBD1 (5 bases). The germline V and J ends were trimmed by 6 bases and 3 bases, with 11 bases remaining between them. Germline CDR1 MNHNY, CDR2 SVGAGI (reference sequence). This CDR3 has 13 residues.